This is a list of T cell receptor beta chains from one sample in a study of blood T cell repertoires in COVID-19. Clones were read by immunoSEQ multiplex PCR, and TCRdb kept only the in-frame ones, dropping some. Here the sample spans over 200,000 clones, about nine tenths being singletons. Source material: peripheral blood. These receptors came from a man aged 55 to 70 who had recovered from COVID-19. Both conserved end residues are part of each CDR3. A D gene is named only where the DNA matches it firmly.

J: TRBJ1-2
V: TRBV6-1
length: 15
D: -
DNA: TGTGCCAGCAGTGAGGAGGCAGGGGCATCCTATGGCTACACCTTC
CDR3: CASSEEAGASYGYTF

J: TRBJ2-5
V: TRBV6-2/TRBV6-3
length: 14
D: -
DNA: TGTGCCAGCAGCCCACTAGCATTCCAAGAGACCCAGTACTTC
CDR3: CASSPLAFQETQYF

J: TRBJ2-3
V: TRBV7-9
length: 15
D: TRBD2
DNA: TGTGCCAGCAGCTTAGAGGGTCGAACTAGCGGGTCGCAGTATTTT
CDR3: CASSLEGRTSGSQYF

J: TRBJ2-2
V: TRBV25-1
length: 15
D: -
DNA: TGTGCCAGCAGTCAGACAGGCCGGAACACCGGGGAGCTGTTTTTT
CDR3: CASSQTGRNTGELFF

J: TRBJ2-1
V: TRBV2
length: 17
D: TRBD2
DNA: TGTGCCAGCAGTGAAAAGGGCAGCGGGGCTGGGAGAAATGAGCAGTTCTTC
CDR3: CASSEKGSGAGRNEQFF

J: TRBJ2-1
V: TRBV5-1
length: 15
D: TRBD1
DNA: TGCGCCAGCAGCTTGGACCCTGACAGGGGACGGGAGCAGTTCTTC
CDR3: CASSLDPDRGREQFF

J: TRBJ1-4
V: TRBV6-5
length: 13
D: -
DNA: TGTGCCAGCAGCAGCCGGGACTCTGAAAAACTGTTTTTT
CDR3: CASSSRDSEKLFF

J: TRBJ2-5
V: TRBV20-1
length: 11
D: -
DNA: TGCACCGCGCAGGGGCAGGAGACCCAGTACTTC
CDR3: CTAQGQETQYF

J: TRBJ1-1
V: TRBV6-5
length: 12
D: -
DNA: TGTGCCAGCAGTCGGGTTAACACTGAAGCTTTCTTT
CDR3: CASSRVNTEAFF

J: TRBJ2-7
V: TRBV10-3
length: 13
D: TRBD2
DNA: TGTGCCTCCCGGGGGACTAACACTGTCGAGCAGTACTTC
CDR3: CASRGTNTVEQYF

J: TRBJ2-3
V: TRBV7-2
length: 12
D: TRBD2
DNA: TGTGCCAGCAGGTCGGGAGGGGATACGCAGTATTTT
CDR3: CASRSGGDTQYF

J: TRBJ1-1
V: TRBV5-1
length: 11
D: -
DNA: TGCGCCAGCAGCCTCGACAATGAAGCTTTCTTT
CDR3: CASSLDNEAFF

J: TRBJ2-3
V: TRBV28
length: 15
D: TRBD1
DNA: TGTGCCAGCAGCCAACAGGGGGCTAGCACAGATACGCAGTATTTT
CDR3: CASSQQGASTDTQYF

J: TRBJ1-5
V: TRBV19
length: 16
D: TRBD1
DNA: TGTGCCAGTAGGAGGGGACAGGGATATAGCAATCAGCCCCAGCATTTT
CDR3: CASRRGQGYSNQPQHF

J: TRBJ1-2
V: TRBV11-1
length: 15
D: TRBD1
DNA: TGTGCCAGCAGCTCCAAGGACAGGGGGCGGACCGGCTACACCTTC
CDR3: CASSSKDRGRTGYTF

J: TRBJ1-2
V: TRBV10-3
length: 11
D: TRBD1
DNA: TGTGCCTCGGGACAGGGAGAGGGCTACACCTTC
CDR3: CASGQGEGYTF

J: TRBJ2-3
V: TRBV4-3
length: 15
D: TRBD2
DNA: TGCGCCAGCAGCCAATCTAGCGGTATCACAGATACGCAGTATTTT
CDR3: CASSQSSGITDTQYF